This TCR beta chain was captured in a study of response to subunit inactivated influenza vaccine. The study, taken as a whole, reports: Each seasonal influenza vaccination, the authors suggested, recruits few new T cells.

Via MiXCR, TCRdb re-called the RT-PCR reads, giving one row per CDR3 protein. The sample lists around 520,000 distinct CDR3 sequences, about 12% occurring once. On this clonotype: Its antigen is currently unknown.

The CDR3 loop spans 14 amino acids. V was shortened by 6 bases and J by 1 base, with 12 bases between the two germline ends. Germline assignment: CDR1 MNHEY and CDR2 SMNVEV (reference sequence). This TCR derives from a man aged 50-59 years who received an inactivated influenza vaccine. Here the sequenced sample was PBMCs from blood, taken on the day of vaccination. J is TRBJ2-5 and V is TRBV27; no reliable D call. CDR3 coding DNA: TGTGCCAGCAGAGAGTGGGGTCCCCAAGAGACCCAGTACTTC. Protein sequence: CASREWGPQETQYF.